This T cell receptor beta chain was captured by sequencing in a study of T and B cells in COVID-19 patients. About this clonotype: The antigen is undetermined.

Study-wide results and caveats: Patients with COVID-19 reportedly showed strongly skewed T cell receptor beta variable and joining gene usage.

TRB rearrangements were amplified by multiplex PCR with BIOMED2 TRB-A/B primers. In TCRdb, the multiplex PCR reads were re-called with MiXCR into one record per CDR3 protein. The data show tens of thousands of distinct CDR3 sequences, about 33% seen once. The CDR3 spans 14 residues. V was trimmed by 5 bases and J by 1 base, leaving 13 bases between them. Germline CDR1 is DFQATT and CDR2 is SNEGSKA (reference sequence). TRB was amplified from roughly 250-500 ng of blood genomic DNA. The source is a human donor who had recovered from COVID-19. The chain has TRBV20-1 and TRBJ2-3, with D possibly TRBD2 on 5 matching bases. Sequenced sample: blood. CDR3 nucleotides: TGCAGTGCTGGCGGGCCCCCCCGCACAGATACGCAGTATTTT. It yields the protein CSAGGPPRTDTQYF.